This TCR beta chain was captured by sequencing in a study of blood T cell repertoires in COVID-19. The data were produced by immunoSEQ multiplex PCR, yet TCRdb's version contains in-frame clones alone and is incomplete. The sample consists of about 150,000 clones, roughly 90% of them appearing once. After removal of 7 bases from V and 0 bases from J, the junction contained 7 bases not matched to a gene. CDR1 and CDR2 from the germline V gene are SQVTM and ANQGSEA. The CDR3 spans 14 residues. What was sequenced was peripheral blood. The TCR comes from a human donor in a cohort sampled during active COVID-19. The chain uses TRBV29-1 and TRBJ2-7; 9 bases fit TRBD2. CDR3: CSGGAGGSSYEQYF. Here the CDR3 DNA reads TGCAGCGGAGGGGCGGGGGGGAGCTCCTACGAGCAGTACTTC.